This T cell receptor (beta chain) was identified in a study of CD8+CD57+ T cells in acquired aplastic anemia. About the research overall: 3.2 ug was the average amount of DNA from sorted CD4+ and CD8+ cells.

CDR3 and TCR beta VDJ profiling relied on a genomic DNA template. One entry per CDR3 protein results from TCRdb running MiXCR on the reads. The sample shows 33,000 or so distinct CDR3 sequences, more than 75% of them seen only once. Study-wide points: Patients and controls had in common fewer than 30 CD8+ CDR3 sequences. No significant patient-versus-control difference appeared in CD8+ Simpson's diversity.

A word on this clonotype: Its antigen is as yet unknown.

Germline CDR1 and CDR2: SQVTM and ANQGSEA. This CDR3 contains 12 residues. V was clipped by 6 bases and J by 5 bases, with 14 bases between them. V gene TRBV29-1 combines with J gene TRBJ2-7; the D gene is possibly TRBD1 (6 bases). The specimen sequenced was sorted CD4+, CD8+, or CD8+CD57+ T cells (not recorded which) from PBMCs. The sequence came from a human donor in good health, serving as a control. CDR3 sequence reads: CSVDGAGDEQYF. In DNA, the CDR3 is TGCAGCGTGGATGGGGCAGGGGACGAGCAGTACTTC.